Following are 19 T cell receptor beta chains from one sample sequenced in a study of PD-L1 blockade in urothelial cancer. TCRdb's copy holds only in-frame clones and misses some; the assay was immunoSEQ multiplex PCR. This sample carries some 84,000 clones, roughly 80% of them seen once, and the ten largest clones take over 7.5%. The starting material was PBMCs, obtained around atezolizumab (anti-PD-L1) treatment. All receptors come from a man between 65 and 80 years old with urothelial cancer.

The J gene is TRBJ2-3, the V gene TRBV5-1; a possible D gene is TRBD2 (7 bases). Trimming pared 0 bases from V and 2 bases from J, leaving 16 bases between. CDR3 length: 17 residues. Germline V lookup: CDR1 SGHRS, CDR2 YFSETQ. Here the CDR3 DNA reads TGCGCCAGCAGCTTGGCCGGGGGCGGGGGAGTCACAGATACGCAGTATTTT. Residues: CASSLAGGGGVTDTQYF.

This clone was observed a few times. The chain joins TRBV4-2 to TRBJ2-3; TRBD2 is a possible D gene (6 bases). Germline V gene sequence: CDR1 LGHNA, CDR2 YNFKEQ. This CDR3 contains 17 residues. Deletions cut 3 bases from V and 0 bases from J, with 16 bases between. In DNA, the CDR3 is TGTGCCAGCAGCCAGGGAACTACTAGCCCAAGCACAGATACGCAGTATTTT. Its translation is CASSQGTTSPSTDTQYF.

CDR3 loop: CASSLNTGALGGKLFF. CDR3 sequence (DNA): TGCGCCAGCAGCCTAAACACAGGGGCCCTTGGTGGAAAACTGTTTTTT. The V gene is TRBV5-1, the J gene TRBJ1-4, with 7 bases that match TRBD1. Trimming removed 4 bases from V and 10 bases from J; junction bases left unmatched: 16. The germline V gene encodes CDR1 SGHRS and CDR2 YFSETQ. This CDR3 spans 16 amino acids.

V and J are TRBV11-1 and TRBJ2-1; the D gene is possibly TRBD1 (6 bases). Trimming took 3 bases from V and 3 from J, leaving 12 bases between them. In germline, CDR1 is SGHAT, CDR2 FQDESV (reference sequence). This CDR3 is 15 amino acids long. The CDR3 nucleotides are TGTGCCAGCAGCTTCTCACAGGGTGACTACAATGAGCAGTTCTTC. Protein: CASSFSQGDYNEQFF.

In this sample, this clone turned up a few times. J is TRBJ1-1 and V is TRBV4-3; TRBD1 agrees at 7 bases. V lost 0 bases and J lost 11; bases outside the gene matches: 9. The germline V gene has CDR1 LGHNA and CDR2 YSLEER. The CDR3 runs 14 residues. CDR3 residues: CASSQEGKGGRAFF. CDR3 bases: TGCGCCAGCAGCCAAGAAGGGAAAGGGGGCAGGGCTTTCTTT.

This chain links TRBV5-6 with TRBJ1-1, with D perhaps TRBD1 (5 bases). The CDR3 length is 16 residues. Germline CDR1 and CDR2: SGHDT and YYEEEE. Trimming took off 0 bases at V and 6 bases at J, with 18 bases between the two ends. The CDR3 nucleotides are TGTGCCAGCAGCTTGGGTGTAAGGGAGGAGGGGTCTGAAGCTTTCTTT. Translated: CASSLGVREEGSEAFF.

The chain employs TRBV10-1 and TRBJ2-3; no firm D call. The CDR3 length is 14 residues. V dropped 0 bases and J dropped 8 bases, with 12 bases sitting between them. Germline assignment: CDR1 WNHNN and CDR2 SYGVQD (reference sequence). DNA of the CDR3: TGCGCCAGCAGTGAGTCTGGTTCCCCCGGTACGCAGTATTTT. Encoded protein: CASSESGSPGTQYF.

This chain connects TRBV30 to TRBJ1-2, with D perhaps matching TRBD1 (5 bases). The CDR3 sequence is 13 residues long. Germline values: CDR1 GTSNPN, CDR2 SVGIG (reference sequence). V lost 3 bases and J lost 3, with 11 bases in between. The CDR3 loop reads CAWSAGLDYGYTF. The DNA for the CDR3 is TGTGCCTGGAGCGCAGGGTTGGACTATGGCTACACCTTC.

V gene TRBV11-3 combines with J gene TRBJ2-5; TRBD1 matches 7 bases. J lost 1 base, V lost 1 base, and 3 bases had no gene match. Germline CDR1 and CDR2: SGHNT and YENEEA. This CDR3 region has 15 residues. The CDR3 loop is CASSLGGGGQETQYF. Here the CDR3 DNA reads TGTGCCAGCAGCTTAGGAGGGGGCGGCCAAGAGACCCAGTACTTC.

This clone came up a few times. The rearrangement links TRBV5-4 to TRBJ1-1, with 7 bases matching TRBD1. The germline gives CDR1 SGHNT, CDR2 YYREEE (reference sequence). This CDR3 spans 12 amino acids. V shed 9 bases and J 5 bases; nucleotides not matched to a gene: 7. CDR3 protein: CANIDRATEAFF. CDR3 nucleotides: TGTGCCAACATAGACAGGGCAACTGAAGCTTTCTTT.

The rearrangement uses TRBV14 and TRBJ1-1; tentatively, D is TRBD1 (6 bases). Germline CDR1 is SGHDN and CDR2 is FVKESK. The CDR3 is 13 amino acids. V shed 5 bases and J shed 5 bases, with 12 bases lying between them. Here the CDR3 DNA reads TGTGCCAGCAGCGCGGCCAGGGGAACTGAAGCTTTCTTT. It translates to CASSAARGTEAFF. Filled out from reference TRBV14 and TRBJ1-1, the complete variable domain reads EAGVTQFPSHSVIEKGQTVTLRCDPISGHDNLYWYRRVMGKEIKFLLHFVKESKQDESGMPNNRFLAERTGGTYSTLKVQPAELEDSGVYFCASSAARGTEAFFGQGTRLTVV.

The V and J genes are TRBV10-2 and TRBJ1-2, with D possibly TRBD1 on 5 matching bases. Trimming stripped 0 bases from V and 3 bases from J, with 8 bases between. This CDR3 is 14 amino acids long. Germline CDR1 is WSHSY and CDR2 is SAAADI. Here the CDR3 DNA reads TGCGCCAGCAGTGAGTCGACGGGGGACTATGGCTACACCTTC. It codes for CASSESTGDYGYTF.

This clone showed up just a few times. The chain carries TRBV5-1 and TRBJ2-1; 9 bases fit TRBD1. Germline CDR1 is SGHRS and CDR2 is YFSETQ. With V trimmed by 3 bases and J by 4 bases, 5 bases remained unmatched. The CDR3 is 15 amino acids. CDR3 amino acids: CASSYDRGIYNEQFF. As DNA, the CDR3 is TGCGCCAGCAGCTATGACAGGGGGATTTACAATGAGCAGTTCTTC.

About this clone: One end of the junction does not line up with germline, which may come from a read error. This rearrangement joins TRBV7-7 to TRBJ2-2; the match to TRBD2 covers 7 bases. This CDR3 comprises 15 residues. Germline values: CDR1 SSHAT, CDR2 FNYEAQ (reference sequence). The CDR3 region has the DNA TGTGCTAGCAGCAAGCCAGCGGGATTGGGCGGGGAGCTGTTTTTT. This translates into CASSKPAGLGGELFF. The whole variable domain, remainder taken from reference TRBV7-7 and TRBJ2-2, is GAGVSQSPRYKVTKRGQDVTLRCDPISSHATLYWYQQALGQGPEFLTYFNYEAQPDKSGLPSDRFSAERPEGSISTLTIQRTEQRDSAMYRCASSKPAGLGGELFFGEGSRLTVL.

The V call is TRBV5-1, the J call TRBJ2-2; D unresolved. The CDR3 is 15 amino acids. The germline V gene encodes CDR1 SGHRS and CDR2 YFSETQ. Deletions cut 3 bases from V and 0 bases from J, with 9 bases between. Here the CDR3 DNA reads TGCGCCAGCAGCTCCGGGTCAACGAACACCGGGGAGCTGTTTTTT. It encodes CASSSGSTNTGELFF.

This clone was observed a single time. The chain has TRBV5-8 and TRBJ1-5; 8 bases are shared with TRBD1. Trimming cost V 0 bases and J 2 bases; bases outside gene matches: 4. CDR1 is SGHTS and CDR2 is YDEGEE in the germline V gene. The CDR3 is 16 amino acids. CDR3 coding DNA: TGTGCCAGCAGCTTGGGGACAGGGAACCGCAATCAGCCCCAGCATTTT. It encodes CASSLGTGNRNQPQHF. Filled out from reference TRBV5-8 and TRBJ1-5, the complete variable domain reads EAGVTQSPTHLIKTRGQQATLRCSPISGHTSVYWYQQALGLGLQFLLWYDEGEERNRGNFPPRFSGRQFPNYSSELNVNALELEDSALYLCASSLGTGNRNQPQHFGDGTRLSIL.

The J gene is TRBJ2-2, the V gene TRBV4-2; a possible D gene is TRBD2 (6 bases). The CDR3 spans 17 residues. CDR1 LGHNA and CDR2 YNFKEQ come from the germline V gene. The V end lost 0 bases, the J end lost 1 base, and 12 bases lay between the germline ends. The CDR3 loop reads CASSQDPGSGNTGELFF. Written as DNA, the CDR3 is TGTGCCAGCAGCCAAGACCCCGGGAGCGGGAACACCGGGGAGCTGTTTTTT.

The V gene is TRBV9, the J gene TRBJ2-5; D gene uncertain. V was shortened by 4 bases and J by 1 base, with 8 bases between the two germline ends. The germline gives CDR1 SGDLS, CDR2 YYNGEE. The CDR3 loop spans 13 amino acids. CDR3 in DNA: TGTGCCAGCAGCCGACTGGTCCAAGAGACCCAGTACTTC. Its protein is CASSRLVQETQYF.

The rearrangement joins TRBV18 to TRBJ2-3; 10 bases match TRBD1. CDR1 KGHSH and CDR2 LQKENI come from the germline V gene. The V segment lost 1 base and the J segment 1 base; nucleotides outside the gene matches: 2. The CDR3 totals 16 residues. The CDR3 DNA sequence: TGTGCCAGCTCACCACTGGGGACAGGGGGCACAGATACGCAGTATTTT. Amino acid sequence: CASSPLGTGGTDTQYF.